The subject of this entry is one T cell receptor beta chain. The data were taken from a study of shared clonotypes between healthy human individuals. Using immunoSEQ multiplex PCR, the repertoire was profiled, and TCRdb retains in-frame clones only, with some absent. The profile shows some 1 million clones, roughly 80% of them singletons. After removal of 3 bases from V and 6 bases from J, the junction contained 2 bases not matched to a gene. The CDR3 has 14 amino acids. From germline, CDR1 is KGHSH and CDR2 LQKENI. This clonotype was sampled from a man aged 18 to 29 in good health. V and J are TRBV18 and TRBJ2-2, with 9 bases fitting TRBD2. The sequenced sample was memory CD4+ T cells sorted from blood. Subset described: CD45RA-negative fraction. CDR3 DNA: TGTGCCAGCTCACCGGGACTAGCTCCCGGGGAGCTGTTTTTT. Translated, it gives CASSPGLAPGELFF.